The rows below give T cell receptor beta chains drawn from one sample of a study of blood T cell repertoires in COVID-19. The table came from immunoSEQ multiplex PCR; TCRdb's copy has only in-frame clones and leaves some out. The top ten hold under 7% of the sample, which has 100,000 to 140,000 clones, about 91% seen once. The sample was peripheral blood. The receptor source for this set is a man aged 50 to 60 with active or convalescent COVID-19. The CDR3 runs from the conserved cysteine through the conserved F or W. D genes are given only for firm matches. Clone sizes are given selectively: once, few, many, or a class where the clone is expanded.

J gene,D gene,clone size,V gene,CDR3 protein,CDR3 DNA
TRBJ1-4,TRBD1,once,TRBV28,CASSRQGVEKLFF,TGTGCCAGCAGTAGACAGGGGGTTGAAAAACTGTTTTTT
TRBJ2-7,TRBD1,.,TRBV18,CASSRGDSSYEQYF,TGTGCCAGCTCACGAGGGGACAGCTCCTACGAGCAGTACTTC
TRBJ2-1,TRBD1,.,TRBV5-1,CASSLGGQGGGYNEQFF,TGCGCCAGCAGCTTGGGGGGACAGGGAGGAGGGTACAATGAGCAGTTCTTC
TRBJ1-1,.,.,TRBV5-1,CASSFGHRNTEAFF,TGCGCCAGCAGCTTCGGACACCGGAACACTGAAGCTTTCTTT
TRBJ1-5,TRBD1,.,TRBV5-1,CASSLEGAQPQHF,TGCGCCAGCAGCTTGGAGGGGGCTCAGCCCCAGCATTTT
TRBJ2-3,TRBD2,.,TRBV4-2,CASSQETGGWDSSTDTQYF,TGTGCCAGCAGCCAAGAAACGGGGGGGTGGGACTCTTCCACAGATACGCAGTATTTT
TRBJ2-2,TRBD2,.,TRBV28,CASSQTGLAGEGNTGELFF,TGTGCCAGCAGTCAAACGGGACTAGCGGGAGAAGGGAACACCGGGGAGCTGTTTTTT
TRBJ1-3,.,few,TRBV19,CASQTLSSGNTIYF,TGTGCCAGCCAAACCCTATCCTCTGGAAACACCATATATTTT
TRBJ2-1,TRBD2,.,TRBV7-2,CASSSIAGGPSVEQFF,TGTGCCAGCAGCTCGATAGCGGGAGGGCCTTCTGTTGAGCAGTTCTTC
TRBJ2-7,.,.,TRBV7-2,CASSLGWGQLYEQYF,TGTGCCAGCAGCTTAGGTTGGGGACAATTATACGAGCAGTACTTC
TRBJ1-2,.,.,TRBV29-1,CSVVAGASNYGYTF,TGCAGCGTTGTTGCAGGGGCCTCTAACTATGGCTACACCTTC
TRBJ2-3,.,.,TRBV18,CASSLDTDTQYF,TGTGCCAGCTCACTAGACACAGATACGCAGTATTTT
TRBJ1-6,.,.,TRBV6-5,CASSSSLYNSPLHF,TGTGCCAGCAGTTCGTCCCTCTATAATTCACCCCTCCACTTT
TRBJ2-5,TRBD1,.,TRBV18,CASSPRDSQETQYF,TGTGCCAGCTCACCGAGGGACAGCCAAGAGACCCAGTACTTC
TRBJ2-7,TRBD2,.,TRBV24-1,CATSAGDYYEQYF,TGTGCCACCAGCGCGGGGGACTACTACGAGCAGTACTTC
TRBJ1-2,.,once,TRBV6-6,CASSSSGDYGYTF,TGTGCCAGCAGTTCTTCAGGGGACTATGGCTACACCTTC
TRBJ2-1,TRBD2,.,TRBV9,CASSASGRVDEQFF,TGTGCCAGCAGCGCTAGCGGGAGGGTAGATGAGCAGTTCTTC
TRBJ2-7,TRBD1,.,TRBV2,CASSKGQGIYEQYF,TGTGCCAGCAGTAAGGGACAGGGGATCTACGAGCAGTACTTC
TRBJ2-1,.,.,TRBV5-1,CASRLAGSQDEQFF,TGCGCCAGCAGACTTGCAGGGTCGCAGGATGAGCAGTTCTTC
TRBJ2-7,.,.,TRBV9,CASSVRSGWAYEQYF,TGTGCCAGCAGCGTGAGATCGGGGTGGGCCTACGAGCAGTACTTC
TRBJ2-1,TRBD2,.,TRBV15,CATSREGTSGEQFF,TGTGCCACCAGCAGAGAAGGGACTAGCGGTGAGCAGTTCTTC
TRBJ2-7,TRBD2,.,TRBV2,CASRGGLATSGEQYF,TGTGCCAGCAGGGGCGGACTAGCGACCTCCGGCGAGCAGTACTTC
TRBJ2-6,.,.,TRBV6-2/TRBV6-3,CASSYDTGFAGANVLTF,TGTGCCAGCAGTTACGATACAGGCTTCGCTGGGGCCAACGTCCTGACTTTC
TRBJ1-1,TRBD1,.,TRBV28,CASSPPGTGRVAFF,TGTGCCAGCAGTCCCCCAGGGACAGGGCGGGTAGCTTTCTTT
TRBJ1-1,.,.,TRBV6-4,CASSDKGGNTEAFF,TGTGCCAGCAGTGACAAAGGGGGGAACACTGAAGCTTTCTTT
TRBJ2-7,.,once,TRBV9,CASSPRTASYEQYF,TGTGCCAGCAGCCCTCGGACTGCCTCCTACGAGCAGTACTTC
TRBJ2-2,.,.,TRBV28,CASSLLGLLNTGELFF,TGTGCCAGCAGTTTACTGGGACTCCTGAACACCGGGGAGCTGTTTTTT
TRBJ1-4,TRBD1,.,TRBV6-5,CASRPDYRGEKLFF,TGTGCCAGCAGACCCGACTACAGGGGGGAAAAACTGTTTTTT
TRBJ1-3,TRBD1,few,TRBV6-1,CASSEPGTVRGATIYF,TGTGCCAGCAGTGAGCCGGGGACAGTCCGCGGGGCGACCATATATTTT
TRBJ2-1,TRBD2,.,TRBV19,CASSDSGRVYDEQFF,TGTGCCAGTAGTGATAGCGGGAGGGTTTATGATGAGCAGTTCTTC
TRBJ1-2,.,.,TRBV7-9,CASSLVVTGTGGYTF,TGTGCCAGCAGCTTAGTAGTGACAGGCACTGGTGGCTACACCTTC
TRBJ1-4,.,.,TRBV7-6,CASSNTVNKDLKLFF,TGTGCCAGCAGCAATACCGTGAACAAAGACTTAAAACTGTTTTTT
TRBJ2-5,.,.,TRBV29-1,CSVEGGRDNQETQYF,TGCAGCGTTGAAGGGGGCCGGGACAACCAAGAGACCCAGTACTTC
TRBJ2-1,.,.,TRBV18,CASSPFAGANNEQFF,TGTGCCAGCTCCCCTTTTGCAGGGGCCAACAATGAGCAGTTCTTC
TRBJ1-1,TRBD1,.,TRBV5-1,CASSLGFSGGETEAFF,TGCGCCAGCAGCTTGGGGTTTTCAGGGGGAGAAACTGAAGCTTTCTTT
TRBJ1-1,TRBD1,.,TRBV19,CASRGGGQGAAEAFF,TGTGCCAGTAGAGGGGGCGGACAGGGGGCGGCTGAAGCTTTCTTT
TRBJ2-7,TRBD1,.,TRBV30,CAWSKDRVGEQYF,TGTGCCTGGAGTAAGGACAGGGTTGGTGAGCAGTACTTC
TRBJ2-7,TRBD1,.,TRBV9,CASSVTGTGFYEQYF,TGTGCCAGCAGCGTAACCGGGACAGGGTTCTACGAGCAGTACTTC
TRBJ2-1,TRBD1,.,TRBV2,CASRGQGVSEQFF,TGTGCCAGCAGGGGACAGGGGGTCTCTGAGCAGTTCTTC
TRBJ2-1,.,.,TRBV18,CASSQGVYEQFF,TGTGCCAGCTCACAGGGAGTCTATGAGCAGTTCTTC
TRBJ1-1,.,.,TRBV10-2,CASRGGTQLGQAFF,TGCGCCAGCAGGGGGGGGACGCAGTTGGGGCAAGCTTTCTTT
TRBJ1-2,.,.,TRBV6-5,CASSPETGPRVGYTF,TGTGCCAGCAGCCCCGAAACGGGTCCCCGGGTGGGCTACACCTTC
TRBJ1-3,TRBD1,.,TRBV5-1,CASSLTGGAGGNTIYF,TGCGCCAGCAGCCTCACAGGGGGCGCGGGTGGAAACACCATATATTTT
TRBJ2-1,TRBD2,many,TRBV4-1,CASSTERLAGGRDEQFF,TGCGCCAGCAGCACAGAAAGACTAGCGGGAGGTCGGGATGAGCAGTTCTTC
TRBJ1-1,.,.,TRBV29-1,CSVEETEYTEAFF,TGCAGCGTAGAGGAGACTGAGTACACTGAAGCTTTCTTT
TRBJ1-1,.,.,TRBV10-1,CAGDWESSKAFF,TGCGCTGGGGACTGGGAGTCCTCAAAAGCTTTCTTT
TRBJ1-5,.,once,TRBV21-1,CAVTQGNQPQHF,TGTGCCGTAACCCAGGGTAATCAGCCCCAGCATTTT